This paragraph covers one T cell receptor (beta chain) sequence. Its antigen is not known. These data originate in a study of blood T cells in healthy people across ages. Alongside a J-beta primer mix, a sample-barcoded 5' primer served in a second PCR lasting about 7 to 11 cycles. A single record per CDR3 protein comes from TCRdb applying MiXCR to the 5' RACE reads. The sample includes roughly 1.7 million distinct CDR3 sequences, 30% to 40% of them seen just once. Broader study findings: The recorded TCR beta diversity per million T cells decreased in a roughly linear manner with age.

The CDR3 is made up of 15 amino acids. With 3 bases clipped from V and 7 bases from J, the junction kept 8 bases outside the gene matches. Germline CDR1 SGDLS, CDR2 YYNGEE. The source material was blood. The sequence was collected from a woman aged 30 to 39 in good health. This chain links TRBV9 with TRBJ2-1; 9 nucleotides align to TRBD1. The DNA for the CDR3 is TGTGCCAGCAGCGGTGTCGGGACAGGGAAGAATGAGCAGTTCTTC. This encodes CASSGVGTGKNEQFF.